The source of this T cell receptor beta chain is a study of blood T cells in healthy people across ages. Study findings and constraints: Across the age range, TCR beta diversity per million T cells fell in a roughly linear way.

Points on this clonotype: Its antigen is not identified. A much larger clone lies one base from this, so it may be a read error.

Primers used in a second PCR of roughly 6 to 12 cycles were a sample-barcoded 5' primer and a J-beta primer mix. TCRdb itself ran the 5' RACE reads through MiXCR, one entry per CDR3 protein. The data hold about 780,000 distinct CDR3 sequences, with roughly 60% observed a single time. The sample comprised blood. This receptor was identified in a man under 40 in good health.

CDR3 sequence: CASSSGGYEQFF. The DNA of the CDR3 is TGCGCCAGCAGCTCCGGTGGGTACGAGCAGTTCTTC. The chain carries TRBV5-1 and TRBJ2-1, with D uncertain. This CDR3 spans 12 amino acids. Germline-derived CDR1 and CDR2 are SGHRS and YFSETQ. V shed 3 bases and J shed 10 bases, with 11 bases lying between them.